This T cell receptor beta chain was documented in a study of blood T cell repertoires in COVID-19. Overall study context: COVID-19 samples collected from the United States, Italy and Spain covered acute and convalescent phases. Sample material is recorded as cDNA or gDNA derived from T cells, B-cell-depleted T cells, or PBMCs.

Per the study methods: Nucleated cell number was recorded as an estimate derived from reference gene primer amplification. Measured with immunoSEQ multiplex PCR; TCRdb has only the in-frame clones, and not every one. V, J and clone size derive from that table, while D and trimming were established from the DNA sequence. Of about 300,000 clones in the sample, about 83% were seen once. This sequence was found in a woman in her forties or fifties with acute or convalescent COVID-19. Sequencing input: peripheral blood.

Here the CDR3 reads CASRRMGGAIANEQYF. CDR3 DNA sequence: TGTGCCAGCAGACGGATGGGGGGGGCCATTGCTAACGAGCAGTACTTC. The chain recombines TRBV2 with TRBJ2-7; possibly TRBD2 for D (7 bases). The germline gives CDR1 SNHLY, CDR2 FYNNEI. The CDR3 is made up of 16 amino acids. Trimming cost V 6 bases and J 5 bases, with 23 bases left between them.